Below, 11 T cell receptor beta chains from the same sample are listed, as sequenced in a study of beta chain features in type 1 diabetes. Study-wide points: TCRB CDR3s were moderately but significantly shorter in Type 1 diabetes patients in all four CD4+ subsets.

These receptors lack a known antigen. The authors reverse transcribed all of the isolated RNA, so sequencing captured expressed TCRB transcripts. Data came from immunoSEQ multiplex PCR; TCRdb stores just in-frame clones and leaves some out. The sample holds some 640,000 clones, over 11% seen once. The sequenced sample was naive CD4+ T cells from blood. The receptors derive from a man aged 18-30 years with type 1 diabetes.

This clone was observed a few times. The chain carries TRBV2 and TRBJ2-7; 7 positions match TRBD1. Germline CDR1 reads SNHLY; CDR2 reads FYNNEI. V gave up 6 bases and J gave up 11 bases; unmatched junction bases: 13. The CDR3 is made up of 13 amino acids. CDR3: CASSLFRQGFKYF. DNA for the CDR3: TGTGCCAGCAGCCTCTTTCGACAGGGCTTCAAGTACTTC.

The rearrangement joins TRBV29-1 to TRBJ2-7; 9 bases line up with TRBD1. With 2 bases clipped from V and 4 bases from J, the junction kept 6 bases outside the gene matches. Germline CDR1 and CDR2: SQVTM and ANQGSEA. The CDR3 loop spans 14 amino acids. The CDR3, as DNA: TGCAGCGTTGAAACCCTACAGGGGGCTTACGAGCAGTACTTC. Its translation is CSVETLQGAYEQYF.

This clone was observed a few times. The V and J genes are TRBV6-5 and TRBJ2-7; 10 positions match TRBD2. CDR3 size: 15 residues. The J segment lost 4 bases and the V segment lost 2 bases, leaving 5 bases of the junction unmatched. Germline lookup yields CDR1 MNHEY and CDR2 SVGAGI. DNA for the CDR3: TGTGCCAGCAGTTACGCAAGGACTAGCGGTTACGAGCAGTACTTC. Protein sequence: CASSYARTSGYEQYF.

The V gene is TRBV30, the J gene TRBJ2-5; a possible D gene is TRBD2 (5 bases). CDR3 size: 13 residues. In germline, CDR1 is GTSNPN, CDR2 SVGIG (reference sequence). V lost 0 bases to trimming and J lost 7 bases, with 12 bases between them. The CDR3 DNA reads TGTGCCTGGAGTGTACGGGGTCTTGGGACCCAGTACTTC. This gives the protein CAWSVRGLGTQYF. The whole variable domain, remainder taken from reference TRBV30 and TRBJ2-5, is SQTIHQWPATLVQPVGSPLSLECTVEGTSNPNLYWYRQAAGRGLQLLFYSVGIGQISSEVPQNLSASRPQDRQFILSSKKLLLSDSGFYLCAWSVRGLGTQYFGPGTRLLVL.

This clone has more than one count but fewer than ten. The chain recombines TRBV6-5 with TRBJ1-2; D unclear. V gave up 7 bases and J gave up 8 bases, with 11 bases separating them. The CDR3 contains 11 residues. Germline V gene lookup returns CDR1 MNHEY and CDR2 SVGAGI. The CDR3 region is CASKGASGYTF. The CDR3 bases are TGTGCCAGCAAGGGTGCAAGCGGCTACACCTTC.

This clone has just a few counts. The chain couples TRBV28 to TRBJ2-7; D is perhaps TRBD1 or TRBD2 (5 bases each). The germline V gene encodes CDR1 MDHEN and CDR2 SYDVKM. Deletions cut 7 bases from V and 2 bases from J, with 15 bases between. The CDR3 is 14 amino acids. This CDR3 reads CASISGTDPYEQYF. The CDR3 nucleotides read TGTGCCAGCATCTCCGGGACCGACCCCTACGAGCAGTACTTC.

The rearrangement joins TRBV6-1 to TRBJ1-4; TRBD1 matches at 9 bases. CDR1 and CDR2 (germline): MNHNS, SASEGT. The CDR3 is 20 amino acids. The V segment lost 4 bases and the J segment 8 bases; nucleotides outside the gene matches: 23. As DNA, the CDR3 is TGTGCCAGCAGTGCCCAAATAAGGTGGGACAGGGCACTCTCAACCGAAAAACTGTTTTTT. Protein sequence: CASSAQIRWDRALSTEKLFF.

On this clone: At the DNA level, this CDR3 is encoded by other sequences in the same sample as well. The CDR3 spells CASSLGGSSYEQYF. CDR3 sequence (DNA): TGCGCCAGCAGCTTGGGGGGCAGTTCCTACGAGCAGTACTTC. V and J are TRBV5-1 and TRBJ2-7; possible D gene TRBD1, 5 bases. With 0 bases removed from V and 1 base from J, the gap between germline ends came to 8 bases. CDR3 length: 14 amino acids. Looked up from germline, CDR1 is SGHRS and CDR2 is YFSETQ.

This clone has more than one count but fewer than ten. The chain links TRBV19 to TRBJ2-1, with 14 bases fitting TRBD2. Trimming cost V 5 bases and J 8 bases; bases outside gene matches: 14. Germline V lookup: CDR1 LNHDA, CDR2 SQIVND (reference sequence). The CDR3 sequence is 18 residues long. The CDR3 nucleotides are TGTGCCAGTAGTCCTCATGAAGCCGGGACTAGCGGGAGCCATGAGCAGTTCTTC. Translated, it gives CASSPHEAGTSGSHEQFF.

The CDR3: CASSLAGGAQDNEQFF. CDR3 bases: TGTGCCAGCAGCTTGGCCGGTGGGGCGCAAGACAATGAGCAGTTCTTC. This chain joins TRBV5-4 and TRBJ2-1; weak D call: TRBD1 (5 bases). The V gene lost 0 bases and the J gene lost 5 bases, with 15 bases spanning the gap. Looked up from germline, CDR1 is SGHNT and CDR2 is YYREEE (reference sequence). CDR3 length: 16 amino acids.

A few counts support this clone. The V call is TRBV4-2, the J call TRBJ2-3; 9 bases match TRBD2. The germline CDR1 and CDR2 sequences are LGHNA and YNFKEQ. Trimming removed 1 base from V and 4 bases from J; junction bases left unmatched: 9. This CDR3 is built from 17 residues. The CDR3 loop reads CASSQGGPSGVSDTQYF. The CDR3, as DNA: TGTGCCAGCAGCCAAGGAGGCCCTAGCGGGGTATCAGATACGCAGTATTTT.